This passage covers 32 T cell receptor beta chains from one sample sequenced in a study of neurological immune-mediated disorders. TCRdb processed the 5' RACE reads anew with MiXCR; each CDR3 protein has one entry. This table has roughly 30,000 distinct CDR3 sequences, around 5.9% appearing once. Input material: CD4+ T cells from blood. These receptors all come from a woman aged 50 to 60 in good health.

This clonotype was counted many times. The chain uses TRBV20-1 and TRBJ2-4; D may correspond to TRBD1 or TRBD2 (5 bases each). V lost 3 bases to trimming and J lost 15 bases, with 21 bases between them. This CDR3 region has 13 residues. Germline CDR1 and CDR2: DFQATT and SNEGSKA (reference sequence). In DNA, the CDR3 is TGCAGTGCTAGGCTCCCGGGACCCCCCCGAAGGTACTTC. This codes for CSARLPGPPRRYF.

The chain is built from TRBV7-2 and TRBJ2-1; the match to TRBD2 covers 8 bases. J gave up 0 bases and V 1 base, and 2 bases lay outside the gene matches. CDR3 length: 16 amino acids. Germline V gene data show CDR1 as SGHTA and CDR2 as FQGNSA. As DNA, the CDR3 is TGTGCCAGCAGCTTAGAGGGGACTAGCTCCTACAATGAGCAGTTCTTC. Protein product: CASSLEGTSSYNEQFF.

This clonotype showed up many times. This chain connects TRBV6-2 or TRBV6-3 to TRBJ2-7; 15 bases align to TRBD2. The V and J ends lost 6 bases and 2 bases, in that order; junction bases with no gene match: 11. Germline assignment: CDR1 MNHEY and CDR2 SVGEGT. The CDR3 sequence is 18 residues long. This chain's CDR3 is CASRGTGTSGRPTYEQYF. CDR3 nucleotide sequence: TGTGCCAGCAGAGGAACCGGGACTAGCGGGAGGCCCACCTACGAGCAGTACTTC.

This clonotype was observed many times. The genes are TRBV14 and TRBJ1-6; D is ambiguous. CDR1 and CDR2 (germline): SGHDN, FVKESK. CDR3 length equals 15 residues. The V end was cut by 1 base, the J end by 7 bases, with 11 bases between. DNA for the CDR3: TGTGCCAGCAGCCAAGGGGGTATACTCAATTCACCCCTCCACTTT. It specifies CASSQGGILNSPLHF.

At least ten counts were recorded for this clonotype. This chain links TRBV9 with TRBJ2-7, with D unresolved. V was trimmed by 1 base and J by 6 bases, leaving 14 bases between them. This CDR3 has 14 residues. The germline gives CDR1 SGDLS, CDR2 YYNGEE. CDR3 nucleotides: TGTGCCAGCAGCGTAAGGGTGGGGTTTGGCGAGCAGTACTTC. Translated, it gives CASSVRVGFGEQYF.

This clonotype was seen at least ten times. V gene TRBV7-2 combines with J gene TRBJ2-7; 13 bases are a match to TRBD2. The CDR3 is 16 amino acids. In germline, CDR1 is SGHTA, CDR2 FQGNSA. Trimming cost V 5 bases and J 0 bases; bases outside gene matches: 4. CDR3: CASSRTSGGLSYEQYF. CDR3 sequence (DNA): TGTGCCAGCAGCCGGACTAGCGGGGGTCTCTCCTACGAGCAGTACTTC.

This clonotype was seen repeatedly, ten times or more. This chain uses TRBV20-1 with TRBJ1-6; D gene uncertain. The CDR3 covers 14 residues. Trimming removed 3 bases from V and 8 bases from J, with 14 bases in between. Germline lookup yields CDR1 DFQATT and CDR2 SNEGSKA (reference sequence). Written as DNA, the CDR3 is TGCAGTGCTAGGGCGGGCAGTTCGGATTCACCCCTCCACTTT. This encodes CSARAGSSDSPLHF.

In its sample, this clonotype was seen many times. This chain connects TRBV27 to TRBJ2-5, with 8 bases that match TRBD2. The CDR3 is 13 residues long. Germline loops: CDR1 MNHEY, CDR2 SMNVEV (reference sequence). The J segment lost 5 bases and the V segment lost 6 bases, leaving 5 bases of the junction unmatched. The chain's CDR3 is CASRRGAQETQYF. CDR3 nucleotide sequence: TGTGCCAGCAGGCGGGGGGCGCAGGAGACCCAGTACTTC.

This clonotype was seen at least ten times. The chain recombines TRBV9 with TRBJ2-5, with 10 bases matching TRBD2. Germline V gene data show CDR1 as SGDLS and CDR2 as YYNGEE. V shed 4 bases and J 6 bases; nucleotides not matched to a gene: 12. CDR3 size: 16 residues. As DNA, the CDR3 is TGTGCCAGCAGCCCCGGACTAGCGGACACCACGAAGACCCAGTACTTC. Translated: CASSPGLADTTKTQYF. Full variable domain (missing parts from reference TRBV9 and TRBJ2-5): DSGVTQTPKHLITATGQRVTLRCSPRSGDLSVYWYQQSLDQGLQFLIQYYNGEERAKGNILERFSAQQFPDLHSELNLSSLELGDSALYFCASSPGLADTTKTQYFGPGTRLLVL.

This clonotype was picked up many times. The CDR3 region is CASSLMGAKNQPQHF. CDR3 DNA sequence: TGTGCCAGCAGCTTGATGGGGGCCAAAAATCAGCCCCAGCATTTT. This chain joins TRBV5-6 and TRBJ1-5; D is perhaps TRBD1 (6 bases). Germline V gives CDR1 SGHDT, CDR2 YYEEEE. With 1 base removed from V and 4 bases from J, the gap between germline ends came to 12 bases. The CDR3 totals 15 residues.

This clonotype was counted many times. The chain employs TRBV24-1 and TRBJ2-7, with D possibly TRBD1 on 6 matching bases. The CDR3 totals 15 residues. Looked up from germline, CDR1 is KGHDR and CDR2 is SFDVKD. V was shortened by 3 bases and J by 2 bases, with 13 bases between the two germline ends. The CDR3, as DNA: TGTGCCACCAGTGATCGTTCGGACAGACCCTACGAGCAGTACTTC. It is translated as CATSDRSDRPYEQYF.

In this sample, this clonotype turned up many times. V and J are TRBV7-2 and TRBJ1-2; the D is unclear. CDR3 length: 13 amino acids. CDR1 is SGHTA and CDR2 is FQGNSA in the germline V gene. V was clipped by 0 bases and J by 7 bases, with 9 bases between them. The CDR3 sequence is CASSLAVGTGYTF. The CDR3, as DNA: TGTGCCAGCAGCTTAGCGGTGGGTACTGGCTACACCTTC.

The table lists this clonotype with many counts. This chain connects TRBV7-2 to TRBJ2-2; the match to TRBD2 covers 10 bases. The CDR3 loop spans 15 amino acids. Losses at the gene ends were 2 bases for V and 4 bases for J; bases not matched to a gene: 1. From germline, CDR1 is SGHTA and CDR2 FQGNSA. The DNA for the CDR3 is TGTGCCAGCAGCTTAACTAGCGGGGTCACCGGGGAGCTGTTTTTT. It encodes CASSLTSGVTGELFF.

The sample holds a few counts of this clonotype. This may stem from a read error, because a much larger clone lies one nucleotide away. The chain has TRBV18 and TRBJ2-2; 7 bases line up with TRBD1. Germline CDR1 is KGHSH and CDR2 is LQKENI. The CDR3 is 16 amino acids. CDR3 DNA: TGTGTCAGCTCACAAAGCCGGGACAGATCGACCGGGGAGCTGTTTTTT. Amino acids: CVSSQSRDRSTGELFF.

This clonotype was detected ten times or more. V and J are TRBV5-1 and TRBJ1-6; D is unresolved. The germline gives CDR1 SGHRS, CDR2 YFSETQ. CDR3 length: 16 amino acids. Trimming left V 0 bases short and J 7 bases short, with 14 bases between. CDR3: CASSLDAQLLNSPLHF. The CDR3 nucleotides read TGCGCCAGCAGCTTGGATGCTCAGTTACTAAATTCACCCCTCCACTTT.

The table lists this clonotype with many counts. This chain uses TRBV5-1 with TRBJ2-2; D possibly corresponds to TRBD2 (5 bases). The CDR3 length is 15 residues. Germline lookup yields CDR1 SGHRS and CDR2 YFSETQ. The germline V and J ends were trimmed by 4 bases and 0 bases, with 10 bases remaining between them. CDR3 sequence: CASSERTANTGELFF. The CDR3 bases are TGCGCCAGCAGCGAGCGGACGGCGAACACCGGGGAGCTGTTTTTT.

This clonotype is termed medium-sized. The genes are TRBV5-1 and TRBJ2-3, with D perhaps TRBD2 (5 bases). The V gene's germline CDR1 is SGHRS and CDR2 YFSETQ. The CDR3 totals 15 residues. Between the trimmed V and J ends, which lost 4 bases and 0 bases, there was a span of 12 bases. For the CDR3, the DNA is TGCGCCAGCAGCCGGGATTCTACTAGCACAGATACGCAGTATTTT. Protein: CASSRDSTSTDTQYF.

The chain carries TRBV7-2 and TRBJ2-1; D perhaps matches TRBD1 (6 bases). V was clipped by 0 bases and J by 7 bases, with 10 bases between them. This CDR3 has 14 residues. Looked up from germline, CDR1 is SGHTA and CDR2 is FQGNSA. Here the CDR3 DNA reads TGTGCCAGCAGCTTAGCGGCAGGGGCAAATGAGCAGTTCTTC. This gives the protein CASSLAAGANEQFF.

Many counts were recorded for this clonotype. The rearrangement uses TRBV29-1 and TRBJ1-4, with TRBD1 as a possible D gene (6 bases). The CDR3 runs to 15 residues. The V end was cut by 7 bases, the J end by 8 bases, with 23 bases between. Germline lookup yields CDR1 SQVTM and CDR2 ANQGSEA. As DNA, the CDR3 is TGCAGCGCCAAGATGGGACCGGGACAAGGAGAAAAACTGTTTTTT. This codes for CSAKMGPGQGEKLFF.

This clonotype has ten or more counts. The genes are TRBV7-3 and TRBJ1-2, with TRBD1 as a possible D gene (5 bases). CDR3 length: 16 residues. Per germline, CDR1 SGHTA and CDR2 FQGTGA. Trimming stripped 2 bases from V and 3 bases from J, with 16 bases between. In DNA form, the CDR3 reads TGTGCCAGCAGCTTAGATGGGTCTGACAGCTACTATGGCTACACCTTC. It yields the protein CASSLDGSDSYYGYTF.

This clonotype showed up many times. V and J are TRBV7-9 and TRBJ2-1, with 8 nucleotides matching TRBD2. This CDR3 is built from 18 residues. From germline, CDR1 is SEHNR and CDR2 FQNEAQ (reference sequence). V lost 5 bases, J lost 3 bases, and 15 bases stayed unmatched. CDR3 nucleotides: TGTGCCAGCAGCCGTCGCCCGAAGACGGGGGGGTACTACAATGAGCAGTTCTTC. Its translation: CASSRRPKTGGYYNEQFF.

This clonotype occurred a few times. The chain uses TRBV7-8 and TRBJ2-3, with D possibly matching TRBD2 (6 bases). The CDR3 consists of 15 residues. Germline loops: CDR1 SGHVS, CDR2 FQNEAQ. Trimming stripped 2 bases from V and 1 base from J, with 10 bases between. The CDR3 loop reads CASSLPAGRTDTQYF. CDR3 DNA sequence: TGTGCCAGCAGCTTACCAGCGGGTCGCACAGATACGCAGTATTTT.

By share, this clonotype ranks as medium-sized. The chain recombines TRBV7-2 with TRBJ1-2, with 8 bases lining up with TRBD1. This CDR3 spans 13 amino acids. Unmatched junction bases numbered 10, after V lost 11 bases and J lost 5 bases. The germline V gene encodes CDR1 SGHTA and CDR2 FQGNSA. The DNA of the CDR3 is TGTGCCTCACTTCGACAGGGGCCTTATGGCTACACCTTC. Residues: CASLRQGPYGYTF.

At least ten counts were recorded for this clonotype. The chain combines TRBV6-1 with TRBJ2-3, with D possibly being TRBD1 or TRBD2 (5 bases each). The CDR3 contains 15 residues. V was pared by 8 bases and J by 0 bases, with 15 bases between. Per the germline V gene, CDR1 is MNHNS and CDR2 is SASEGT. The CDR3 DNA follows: TGTGCCAGCTCAGGGCGGGCAGCTAGCACAGATACGCAGTATTTT. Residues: CASSGRAASTDTQYF.

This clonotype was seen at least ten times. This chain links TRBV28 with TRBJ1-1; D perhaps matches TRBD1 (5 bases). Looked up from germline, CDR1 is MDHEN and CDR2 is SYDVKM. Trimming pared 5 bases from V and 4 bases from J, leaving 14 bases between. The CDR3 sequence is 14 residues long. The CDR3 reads CASSATGAVTEAFF. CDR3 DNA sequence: TGTGCCAGCAGTGCCACCGGGGCAGTCACTGAAGCTTTCTTT.

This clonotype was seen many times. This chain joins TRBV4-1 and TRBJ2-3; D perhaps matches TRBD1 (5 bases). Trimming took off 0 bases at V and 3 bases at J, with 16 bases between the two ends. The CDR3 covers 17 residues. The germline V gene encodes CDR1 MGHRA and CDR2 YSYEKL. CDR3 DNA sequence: TGCGCCAGCAGCCAAGATCCCGAAGGGGCCCAAACAGATACGCAGTATTTT. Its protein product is CASSQDPEGAQTDTQYF.

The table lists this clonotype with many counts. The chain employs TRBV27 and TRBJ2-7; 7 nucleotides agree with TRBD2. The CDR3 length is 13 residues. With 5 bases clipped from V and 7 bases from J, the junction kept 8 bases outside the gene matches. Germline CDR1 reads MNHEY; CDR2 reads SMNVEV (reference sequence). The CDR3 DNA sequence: TGTGCCAGCAGTCACGCGGGAGTAGGTGAGCAGTACTTC. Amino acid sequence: CASSHAGVGEQYF.

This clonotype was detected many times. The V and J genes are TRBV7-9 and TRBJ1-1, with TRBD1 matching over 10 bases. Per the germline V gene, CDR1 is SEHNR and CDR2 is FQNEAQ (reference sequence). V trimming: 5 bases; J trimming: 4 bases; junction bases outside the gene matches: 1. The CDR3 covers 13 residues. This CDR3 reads CASSGQGGTEAFF. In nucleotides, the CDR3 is TGTGCCAGCAGCGGACAGGGGGGCACTGAAGCTTTCTTT.

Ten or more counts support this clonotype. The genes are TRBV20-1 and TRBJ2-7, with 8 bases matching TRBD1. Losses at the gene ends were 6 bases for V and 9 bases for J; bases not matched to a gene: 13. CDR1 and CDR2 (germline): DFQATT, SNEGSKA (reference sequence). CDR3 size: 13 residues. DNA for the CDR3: TGCAGTGCCCCCGAGACAGGGGAATGGGGGCAGTACTTC. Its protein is CSAPETGEWGQYF.

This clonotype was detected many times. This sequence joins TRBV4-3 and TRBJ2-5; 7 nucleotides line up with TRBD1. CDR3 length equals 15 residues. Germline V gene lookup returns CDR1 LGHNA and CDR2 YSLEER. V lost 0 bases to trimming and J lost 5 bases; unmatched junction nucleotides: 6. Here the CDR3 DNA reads TGCGCCAGCAGCCAAGATCGGGGACAGTCGGAGACCCAGTACTTC. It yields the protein CASSQDRGQSETQYF.

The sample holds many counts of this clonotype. This CDR3 is CASSLVAGEGYEQYF. The CDR3 nucleotides read TGTGCCAGCAGCTTAGTAGCGGGAGAGGGCTACGAGCAGTACTTC. The J gene is TRBJ2-7, the V gene TRBV7-2; 9 bases fit TRBD2. CDR3 length: 15 residues. After removal of 1 base from V and 3 bases from J, the junction contained 4 bases not matched to a gene. The germline CDR1 and CDR2 sequences are SGHTA and FQGNSA.

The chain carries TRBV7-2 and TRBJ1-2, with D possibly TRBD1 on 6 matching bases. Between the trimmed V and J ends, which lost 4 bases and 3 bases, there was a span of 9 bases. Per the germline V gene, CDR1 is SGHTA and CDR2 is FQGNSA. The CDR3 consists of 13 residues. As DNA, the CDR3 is TGTGCCAGCAGCTCCGGGACACACTATGGCTACACCTTC. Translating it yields CASSSGTHYGYTF.